A selection of T cell receptor beta chains follows, all from one sample in a study of blood T cells in healthy people across ages. TCRdb reprocessed the 5' RACE reads with MiXCR, giving one entry per CDR3 protein. Of a few hundred thousand distinct CDR3 sequences listed, 27% are singletons. Specimen: blood. These TCRs come from a woman between 65 and 79 years old in good health. CDR3s include the opening cysteine and the closing phenylalanine or tryptophan. D genes are given only for firm matches.

V	D	length	CDR3
TRBV20-1	-	13	CSASGQAAREQYF
TRBV4-3	TRBD2	16	CASSQSVLAGYNEQFF
TRBV7-2	TRBD2	15	CASSPYRLAPSEQYF
TRBV9	TRBD1	14	CASSGQGTGNTIYF
TRBV20-1	-	14	CSARDGPGANVLTF
TRBV6-2/TRBV6-3	TRBD1	16	CASSYSPGGSYNEQFF
TRBV2	TRBD2	14	CASTRGSGQETQYF
TRBV6-2/TRBV6-3	TRBD2	15	CASTTGGSGANVLTF
TRBV9	-	13	CASSAGSTDTQYF
TRBV2	-	14	CASSEAFTAAEAFF
TRBV11-1	TRBD1	13	CASRPGQGALAFF
TRBV12-3/TRBV12-4	-	13	CASSLRTSMEQFF
TRBV9	-	13	CASSPNVDTEAFF
TRBV7-2	-	17	CASSLAYSTAGSYEQYF
TRBV11-3	-	15	CASRLADTYNSPLHF
TRBV10-3	-	13	CAIRQGSDEKLFF
TRBV20-1	-	15	CSARDGGQSQGEQFF
TRBV5-5	TRBD2	19	CASSPRSLSGTSGAPTQFF
TRBV12-3/TRBV12-4	TRBD1	14	CASSSHGQGYEQYF
TRBV5-5	-	14	CASSFTSGLLEAFF
TRBV6-2/TRBV6-3	-	13	CASTGVRSGELFF
TRBV20-1	-	13	CSALTGTVREQFF
TRBV2	-	14	CASSTTRFGDTQYF
TRBV6-2/TRBV6-3	-	14	CASSRNLLNTEAFF
TRBV27	-	16	CASSFRYPESNQPQHF
TRBV20-1	-	13	CSASDSVYNEQFF
TRBV24-1	-	15	CATSDGGDMPYGYTF
TRBV20-1	TRBD2	18	CSAPGLAGVSSSTDTQYF
TRBV11-2	TRBD1	17	CASSLQPGTVNTGELFF
TRBV20-1	TRBD2	15	CSTSPSGGRYNEQFF